Presented here are 20 T cell receptor beta chains from one specimen sequenced in a study of beta chain features in type 1 diabetes (dated by TCRdb to 2017 to 2018). The method was the immunoSEQ multiplex PCR assay. All of the isolated RNA was reverse transcribed with the High Capacity cDNA Reverse Transcription Kit, so expressed TCRB transcripts were sequenced. TCRdb mirrors the immuneACCESS table, restricted to in-frame sequences. Some clones are absent from its copies; in checked studies, under half trace to an unresolved V gene, and the reason for the others is unknown. Here the sample has approximately 200,000 clones; about 10% occur a single time. Approximately 0.035% of the sample lies in the top ten. Sequenced sample: naive CD4+ T cells from blood. Reading the label with the study, this specimen's cell subset or site is: true naive CD4+ T cells. These receptor sequences come from a woman younger than 35 in good health.

This clone showed up just a few times. The chain combines TRBV6-6 with TRBJ1-5; 7 bases match TRBD1. With V trimmed by 6 bases and J by 0 bases, 5 bases remained unmatched. Germline V lookup: CDR1 MNHNY, CDR2 SVGAGI (reference sequence). The CDR3 extends over 15 amino acids. The CDR3 DNA reads TGTGCCAGCAGAGAGACAGGGAATAGCAATCAGCCCCAGCATTTT. Residues: CASRETGNSNQPQHF.

The chain has TRBV6-1 and TRBJ2-7; TRBD2 agrees at 11 bases. Germline V CDR1 and CDR2: MNHNS, SASEGT. The CDR3 is made up of 15 amino acids. The V gene end was trimmed by 4 bases and the J gene end by 3 bases; junction bases not matched to a gene: 5. Here the CDR3 DNA reads TGTGCCAGCAGTGTTACTAGCGGGAGCATCTACGAGCAGTACTTC. It translates to CASSVTSGSIYEQYF.

The V and J genes are TRBV4-1 and TRBJ2-7; 8 nucleotides align to TRBD1. With 1 base clipped from V and 2 bases from J, the junction kept 7 bases outside the gene matches. CDR1 and CDR2 from the germline V gene are MGHRA and YSYEKL. CDR3 length: 16 residues. The CDR3 loop reads CASSQGPDRVPYEQYF. DNA of the CDR3: TGCGCCAGCAGCCAAGGCCCGGACAGGGTCCCCTACGAGCAGTACTTC.

The rearrangement joins TRBV19 to TRBJ2-3; TRBD2 agrees at 8 bases. CDR3 length: 15 amino acids. The germline CDR1 and CDR2 sequences are LNHDA and SQIVND (reference sequence). Germline trimming cut 5 bases from V and 0 bases from J; bases unmatched to any gene: 4. CDR3 nucleotides: TGTGCCAGTAGTCTACTAGCGGCTAGCACAGATACGCAGTATTTT. Encoded protein: CASSLLAASTDTQYF. The entire variable domain, with the rest obtained from reference TRBV19 and TRBJ2-3, is as follows: DGGITQSPKYLFRKEGQNVTLSCEQNLNHDAMYWYRQDPGQGLRLIYYSQIVNDFQKGDIAEGYSVSREKKESFPLTVTSAQKNPTAFYLCASSLLAASTDTQYFGPGTRLTVL.

The CDR3 is CASRGGRDTGELFF. CDR3 nucleotide sequence: TGCGCCAGCCGAGGGGGACGGGACACCGGGGAGCTGTTTTTT. The V call is TRBV5-1, the J call TRBJ2-2, with D perhaps TRBD1 (6 bases). This CDR3 spans 14 amino acids. The germline gives CDR1 SGHRS, CDR2 YFSETQ. V lost 7 bases and J lost 3, with 13 bases in between.

This chain links TRBV6-5 with TRBJ2-1; no firm D call. V was clipped by 0 bases and J by 8 bases, with 14 bases between them. The CDR3 consists of 15 residues. Germline V gives CDR1 MNHEY, CDR2 SVGAGI. DNA of the CDR3: TGTGCCAGCAGTTACTCGGCTTCTAGAACTGATGAGCAGTTCTTC. Its protein product is CASSYSASRTDEQFF.

This clone was seen a few times. This rearrangement joins TRBV6-5 to TRBJ1-5; D is uncertain. Germline CDR1 and CDR2: MNHEY and SVGAGI. CDR3 length equals 14 residues. V lost 3 bases and J lost 1, with 7 bases in between. CDR3 coding DNA: TGTGCCAGCAGTTATCGGTCAAGCAATCAGCCCCAGCATTTT. Protein: CASSYRSSNQPQHF.

The chain uses TRBV19 and TRBJ2-5; D may be TRBD1 (6 bases). Germline assignment: CDR1 LNHDA and CDR2 SQIVND (reference sequence). This CDR3 is 13 amino acids long. The V and J ends lost 3 bases and 2 bases respectively, with 7 bases between them. The DNA of the CDR3 is TGTGCCAGTAGTATCAGGGGACAAGAGACCCAGTACTTC. As protein: CASSIRGQETQYF. Supplemented by reference TRBV19 and TRBJ2-5, the full variable domain reads DGGITQSPKYLFRKEGQNVTLSCEQNLNHDAMYWYRQDPGQGLRLIYYSQIVNDFQKGDIAEGYSVSREKKESFPLTVTSAQKNPTAFYLCASSIRGQETQYFGPGTRLLVL.

The rearrangement uses TRBV4-1 and TRBJ1-2; TRBD1 matches at 7 bases. This CDR3 is built from 15 residues. Per germline, CDR1 MGHRA and CDR2 YSYEKL. The junction had 9 bases not matched to a gene; V was cut back by 2 bases and J by 6 bases. The CDR3 coding sequence is TGCGCCAGCAGCCAAAAGAGTCAGGGGGTGAATGGCTACACCTTC. Translation: CASSQKSQGVNGYTF.

This clone was detected only a few times. The rearrangement links TRBV6-5 to TRBJ1-2, with D maybe TRBD1 (6 bases). This CDR3 contains 12 residues. CDR1 and CDR2 (germline): MNHEY, SVGAGI. Trimming took 6 bases from V and 6 from J, leaving 11 bases between them. The DNA for the CDR3 is TGTGCCAGCAGGCGAGCAGGGGATGGCTACACCTTC. It encodes CASRRAGDGYTF.

This clone came up a few times. This sequence joins TRBV7-2 and TRBJ2-1, with 7 nucleotides matching TRBD2. The CDR3 covers 15 residues. V shed 6 bases and J 0 bases; nucleotides not matched to a gene: 5. Germline V gene sequence: CDR1 SGHTA, CDR2 FQGNSA. CDR3 amino acids: CASRTTSDSYNEQFF. CDR3 bases: TGTGCCAGCAGAACCACTAGCGACTCCTACAATGAGCAGTTCTTC.

This clone came up a few times. V and J are TRBV5-6 and TRBJ2-5; D gene uncertain. Deletions cut 1 base from V and 1 base from J, with 8 bases between. CDR1 and CDR2 (germline): SGHDT, YYEEEE. The CDR3 runs 14 residues. CDR3 protein: CASSLPPVQETQYF. In DNA, the CDR3 is TGTGCCAGCAGCTTGCCCCCCGTCCAAGAGACCCAGTACTTC.

This clone has just a few counts. The CDR3 is CASSLDTGGRGYTF. For the CDR3, the DNA is TGCGCCAGCAGCTTGGATACAGGGGGTCGAGGCTACACCTTC. The V and J genes are TRBV5-1 and TRBJ1-2, with TRBD1 identical over 8 bases. Per germline, CDR1 SGHRS and CDR2 YFSETQ. V lost 0 bases and J lost 8; bases outside the gene matches: 6. CDR3 length: 14 amino acids.

This clone came up a few times. This chain connects TRBV10-3 to TRBJ2-1; TRBD1 agrees at 11 bases. The CDR3 spans 15 residues. CDR1 and CDR2 from the germline V gene are ENHRY and SYGVKD. V gave up 8 bases and J gave up 7 bases; unmatched junction bases: 10. CDR3 in DNA: TGTGCCATCTCATTAGGGGGACAGGGGGGTAATGAGCAGTTCTTC. Protein product: CAISLGGQGGNEQFF.

Only a few counts were recorded for this clone. The V and J genes are TRBV11-2 and TRBJ2-7, with TRBD2 matching 10 bases. The CDR3 runs to 16 residues. V lost 4 bases and J lost 2; bases outside the gene matches: 8. Germline-derived CDR1 and CDR2 are SGHAT and FQNNGV. The CDR3 DNA reads as TGTGCCAGCAGCTCCCAAATGCTAGCGGGGGCCTACGAGCAGTACTTC. Translation gives CASSSQMLAGAYEQYF.

This clone turned up a few times. The chain has TRBV6-1 and TRBJ2-6; D is unclear. This CDR3 contains 15 residues. Germline values: CDR1 MNHNS, CDR2 SASEGT. The V end lost 6 bases, the J end lost 0 bases, and 9 bases lay between the germline ends. CDR3 residues: CASRQESSGANVLTF. The CDR3 bases are TGTGCCAGCAGGCAGGAAAGCTCTGGGGCCAACGTCCTGACTTTC.

This clone has only a few counts. For the CDR3, the DNA is TGTGCCAGCAGCCCATCCCTAGCGGGGGGGACCTACGAGCAGTACTTC. This gives the protein CASSPSLAGGTYEQYF. V is TRBV7-8 and J is TRBJ2-7, with 12 nucleotides matching TRBD2. Germline V gene lookup returns CDR1 SGHVS and CDR2 FQNEAQ. This CDR3 comprises 16 residues. Trimming cost V 5 bases and J 2 bases; bases outside gene matches: 7.

The count of this clone is one. This sequence joins TRBV5-1 and TRBJ2-3, with D maybe TRBD2 (7 bases). Germline V gene sequence: CDR1 SGHRS, CDR2 YFSETQ. V lost 5 bases to trimming and J lost 3 bases, with 13 bases between them. The CDR3 contains 14 residues. CDR3 region: CASRRGAKTDTQYF. CDR3 nucleotide sequence: TGCGCCAGCAGACGGGGGGCCAAAACAGATACGCAGTATTTT. Supplemented by reference TRBV5-1 and TRBJ2-3, the full variable domain reads KAGVTQTPRYLIKTRGQQVTLSCSPISGHRSVSWYQQTPGQGLQFLFEYFSETQRNKGNFPGRFSGRQFSNSRSEMNVSTLELGDSALYLCASRRGAKTDTQYFGPGTRLTVL.

This clone occurred a few times. CDR3 in amino acids: CASSLSSQIYGYTF. The CDR3, as DNA: TGTGCCAGCAGTTTGTCATCGCAGATCTATGGCTACACCTTC. The chain carries TRBV28 and TRBJ1-2; D remains unclear. V lost 3 bases and J lost 4, with 12 bases in between. The CDR3 contains 14 residues. CDR1 is MDHEN and CDR2 is SYDVKM in the germline V gene.

This clone was found a few times. The rearrangement links TRBV6-5 to TRBJ1-2; 7 bases fit TRBD1. CDR1 is MNHEY and CDR2 is SVGAGI in the germline V gene. Trimming removed 3 bases from V and 4 bases from J; junction bases left unmatched: 2. This CDR3 comprises 13 residues. Here the CDR3 reads CASSYDRAYGYTF. The CDR3 nucleotides are TGTGCCAGCAGTTATGACAGGGCCTATGGCTACACCTTC.